This TCR beta chain originates from a study of lymphopenia after photon versus proton radiotherapy. Study results and limitations: Proton therapy kept repertoires fairly stable, unlike photons, which gained effector/memory cells. In patients who died, overall survival fell as post-nadir TCR diversity dropped more.

Remarks on this clone: The antigen remains undetermined.

The table came from immunoSEQ multiplex PCR; TCRdb's copy has only in-frame clones and leaves some out. The data hold about 40,000 clones, with about 84% observed a single time. In germline, CDR1 is MNHEY, CDR2 SVGAGI. CDR3 length equals 15 residues. The germline V and J ends were trimmed by 5 bases and 0 bases, with 8 bases remaining between them. This sequence originates from a man aged 45-60 years with gastric cancer. The source was peripheral blood, collected from a patient treated with photon-based radiotherapy. This chain uses TRBV6-5 with TRBJ2-6; tentative D call: TRBD1 (5 bases). The CDR3 DNA reads as TGTGCCAGCAGTGCAGGGATCTCTGGGGCCAACGTCCTGACTTTC. Protein sequence: CASSAGISGANVLTF.